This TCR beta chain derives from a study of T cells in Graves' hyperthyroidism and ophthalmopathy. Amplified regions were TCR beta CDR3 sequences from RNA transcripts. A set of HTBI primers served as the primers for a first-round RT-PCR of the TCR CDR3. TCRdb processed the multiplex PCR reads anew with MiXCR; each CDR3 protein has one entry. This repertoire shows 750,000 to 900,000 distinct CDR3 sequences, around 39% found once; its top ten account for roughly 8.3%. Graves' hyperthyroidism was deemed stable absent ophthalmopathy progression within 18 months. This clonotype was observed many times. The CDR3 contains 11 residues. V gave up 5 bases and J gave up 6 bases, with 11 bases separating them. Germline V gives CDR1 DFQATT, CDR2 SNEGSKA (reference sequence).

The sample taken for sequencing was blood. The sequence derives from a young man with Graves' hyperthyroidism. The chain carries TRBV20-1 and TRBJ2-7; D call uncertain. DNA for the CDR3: TGCAGTGCTCGTACTACGCTCGAGCAGTACTTC. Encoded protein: CSARTTLEQYF.